Below are 10 T cell receptor beta chains sequenced from a single sample in a study of T cell repertoires in cytomegalovirus infection (dated by TCRdb to the late 2010s). The data were produced on an Illumina HiSeq 1500. TCRdb trimmed the raw reads at Q25, called clones with MiXCR and kept productive beta chains. Every entry covers one CDR3 protein and lists the most common genes and DNA from its rows. Recorded for this sample are approximately 500,000 distinct CDR3 sequences; about 25% of them occurred a single time. Of the sample, roughly 13% is held by the ten largest clones. The sequencing input was PBMCs. The origin of the receptors is a human donor in good health (CMV status not recorded). Some clones in this sample may be carry-over from other donors' samples.

This clonotype has a handful of counts. The gene calls are TRBV10-3 and TRBJ1-6; no reliable D call. In germline, CDR1 is ENHRY, CDR2 SYGVKD. This CDR3 is built from 15 residues. The V end was cut by 4 bases, the J end by 5 bases, with 12 bases between. The DNA for the CDR3 is TGTGCCATCAGTGGGCGTAGGGTGGATAATTCACCCCTCCACTTT. Residues: CAISGRRVDNSPLHF.

V gene TRBV5-6 combines with J gene TRBJ2-7; TRBD1 matches 11 bases. Germline CDR1 and CDR2: SGHDT and YYEEEE. Trimming took 4 bases from V and 4 from J; bases not matched to a gene: 7. This CDR3 comprises 15 residues. The CDR3 sequence: CASSARTGGFYEQYF. For the CDR3, the DNA is TGTGCCAGCAGCGCGAGGACAGGGGGCTTTTACGAGCAGTACTTC.

This chain joins TRBV7-9 and TRBJ1-2; D gene ambiguous. The V end was cut by 1 base, the J end by 6 bases, with 9 bases between. Per germline, CDR1 SEHNR and CDR2 FQNEAQ (reference sequence). This CDR3 region has 13 residues. The CDR3 here is CASSLGDINGYTF. CDR3 DNA: TGTGCCAGCAGCTTAGGGGATATCAATGGCTACACCTTC.

The sample holds a few counts of this clonotype. The rearrangement links TRBV7-9 to TRBJ2-1; 7 bases agree with TRBD1. Germline V CDR1 and CDR2: SEHNR, FQNEAQ (reference sequence). This CDR3 has 14 amino acids. The ends lost 4 bases at V and 3 bases at J; junction bases unmatched: 3. The chain's CDR3 is CASSYGQDYNEQFF. The CDR3 DNA reads as TGTGCCAGCAGCTATGGACAGGACTACAATGAGCAGTTCTTC. The variable domain in full, with the rest retrieved from reference TRBV7-9 and TRBJ2-1, is DTGVSQNPRHKITKRGQNVTFRCDPISEHNRLYWYRQTLGQGPEFLTYFQNEAQLEKSRLLSDRFSAERPKGSFSTLEIQRTEQGDSAMYLCASSYGQDYNEQFFGPGTRLTVL.

This clonotype was observed a few times. The J gene is TRBJ2-1, the V gene TRBV7-2, with 7 bases fitting TRBD2. V dropped 2 bases and J dropped 4; count of bases not matched to a gene: 5. This CDR3 has 15 amino acids. Germline CDR1 is SGHTA and CDR2 is FQGNSA. The CDR3 DNA is TGTGCCAGCAGCTTATACCAGCGGGGATACAATGAGCAGTTCTTC. Translating gives CASSLYQRGYNEQFF.

The V and J genes are TRBV28 and TRBJ2-5; D might be TRBD2 (5 bases). CDR1 and CDR2 (germline): MDHEN, SYDVKM. Trimming took 6 bases from V and 5 from J, leaving 13 bases between them. There are 13 residues in the CDR3. CDR3 in amino acids: CASRPPTTETQYF. CDR3 in DNA: TGTGCCAGCAGACCCCCGACTACGGAGACCCAGTACTTC. The full variable domain, completed using reference TRBV28 and TRBJ2-5, is DVKVTQSSRYLVKRTGEKVFLECVQDMDHENMFWYRQDPGLGLRLIYFSYDVKMKEKGDIPEGYSVSREKKERFSLILESASTNQTSMYLCASRPPTTETQYFGPGTRLLVL.

The rearrangement joins TRBV7-8 to TRBJ2-2; the match to TRBD2 covers 12 bases. The CDR3 has 18 amino acids. The germline V gene has CDR1 SGHVS and CDR2 FQNEAQ. Unmatched junction bases numbered 7, after V lost 4 bases and J lost 1 base. Here the CDR3 reads CASSSRLAGVGNTGELFF. CDR3 in DNA: TGTGCCAGCAGCTCACGACTAGCGGGAGTGGGGAACACCGGGGAGCTGTTTTTT.

V gene TRBV4-2 combines with J gene TRBJ2-7, with 9 bases fitting TRBD2. Germline CDR1 is LGHNA and CDR2 is YNFKEQ. This CDR3 spans 17 amino acids. The trim removed 0 bases at V and 6 bases at J, leaving 12 bases unmatched. CDR3 region: CASSQDNPSGTSREQYF. The CDR3 region has the DNA TGTGCCAGCAGCCAAGATAACCCTAGCGGGACGTCTCGCGAGCAGTACTTC.

The V gene is TRBV27, the J gene TRBJ1-1; D remains unclear. This CDR3 spans 16 amino acids. Trimming shortened V by 8 bases and J by 2 bases, and 21 bases separated the two germline ends. CDR1 MNHEY and CDR2 SMNVEV come from the germline V gene (reference sequence). The CDR3 region is CASGNRASSLNTEAFF. The CDR3 DNA reads as TGTGCCAGCGGCAACCGGGCCTCAAGCCTTAACACTGAAGCTTTCTTT.

This chain connects TRBV12-3 or TRBV12-4 to TRBJ2-1; 9 bases map to TRBD2. Trimming at V came to 1 base and at J to 4 bases, leaving 11 bases not matched to a gene. The CDR3 has 18 residues. The CDR3 loop reads CASSLGVGWLAGYNEQFF. The CDR3 nucleotides are TGTGCCAGCAGTTTAGGAGTGGGTTGGCTAGCGGGGTACAATGAGCAGTTCTTC.